This paragraph covers one TCR beta chain sequence. Its specificity is unknown. This sample was taken from a study of T cell responses to AZD1222 COVID-19 vaccine. Overall study results and limits: Dominant CD4 TCR responses targeted spike regions 160-218 and 743-854. It was only after the peak T cell response that any repertoires were sampled. Mostly white British, mostly female donors; authors suggested clonal diversity may be underestimated.

The CDR3 is 12 amino acids. V lost 10 bases and J lost 0, with 10 bases in between. Germline CDR1 is MDHEN and CDR2 is SYDVKM. Measured with immunoSEQ multiplex PCR; TCRdb has only the in-frame clones, and not every one. Among about 110,000 clones, 94% were seen once, and the ten largest hold around 3%. The origin of this receptor is an adult who received the AZD1222 COVID-19 vaccine. The sample here was peripheral blood, taken 28 days after the second AZD1222 dose. The chain recombines TRBV28 with TRBJ2-7; a possible D gene is TRBD1 (5 bases). This CDR3 is CATRVSSYEQYF. The CDR3 nucleotides are TGTGCCACCAGGGTCAGCTCCTACGAGCAGTACTTC.